The clone carrying this T cell receptor (beta chain) has more than one count but fewer than ten. Its antigen is undetermined. The CDR3 loop spans 15 amino acids. Germline V lookup: CDR1 SGDLS, CDR2 YYNGEE. Trimming removed 3 bases from V and 4 bases from J; junction bases left unmatched: 3. This sample is drawn from a study of CD8 T cells in ankylosing spondylitis. Study-wide results and limits: Disease-linked clones, CD8+, were relatively rare in peripheral blood. Several highly homologous variants made up a TCR beta motif, and this motif appeared characteristic of ankylosing spondylitis blood. Reportedly, disease-linked clones are significantly enriched in ankylosing spondylitis patients' matched synovial fluid. Both synovial fluid and blood in reactive arthritis had previously been reported to carry some motif variants.

With molecular barcodes, quantitative 5'-RACE was used to make the TCR beta libraries. TCRdb fed the 5' RACE reads into MiXCR, producing one record per CDR3 protein. This sample has about 750,000 distinct CDR3 sequences; under 20% occur once, and the top ten carry over 15%. The sequenced sample consisted of blood, either unsorted or a sorted T cell fraction (not recorded which). This TCR derives from a male donor with ankylosing spondylitis. This chain uses TRBV9 with TRBJ2-1; 11 nucleotides agree with TRBD1. The CDR3 sequence is CASSGGTGGYNEQFF. The CDR3 DNA reads TGTGCCAGCAGCGGAGGGACAGGGGGATACAATGAGCAGTTCTTC.